The present T cell receptor beta chain was sequenced within a study of T cell changes during pregnancy in multiple sclerosis. Using immunoSEQ multiplex PCR, the repertoire was profiled, and TCRdb retains in-frame clones only, with some absent. This sample carries 85,000 to 110,000 clones, about 91% of them seen once, and the ten largest clones take 0.75% to 0.95%. The CDR3 totals 13 residues. Germline assignment: CDR1 SGDLS and CDR2 YYNGEE. The V gene lost 0 bases and the J gene lost 3 bases, with 4 bases spanning the gap. The chain joins TRBV9 to TRBJ1-5; no firm D call. The sequences come from peripheral blood, collected after pregnancy. This TCR was sampled from a female donor with multiple sclerosis, enrolled in a pregnancy study. Written as DNA, the CDR3 is TGTGCCAGCAGCGTAGCAGACAATCAGCCCCAGCATTTT. Its translation: CASSVADNQPQHF.